A selection of T cell receptor beta chains follows, all from one sample in a study of blood T cell repertoires in COVID-19. The assay was immunoSEQ multiplex PCR, and TCRdb's table has in-frame clones only and misses some. The sample includes some 150,000 clones, roughly 80% of them seen just once. What was sequenced was peripheral blood. These receptors originate from a woman in her sixties or seventies with acute or convalescent COVID-19. CDR3s include the opening cysteine and the closing phenylalanine or tryptophan. A D gene is named only where the DNA matches it firmly. Clone size appears in some rows only: once, few, many, or a class for an expanded clone.

size,V,D,J,DNA,CDR3
few,TRBV9,TRBD1,TRBJ2-7,TGTGCCAGCAGCCCCCGGGGACAGGGATTGTACGAGCAGTACTTC,CASSPRGQGLYEQYF
-,TRBV15,-,TRBJ1-4,TGTGCCACCAGCAGAGATCAGGGTTTTGCAACTAATGAAAAACTGTTTTTT,CATSRDQGFATNEKLFF
-,TRBV2,-,TRBJ1-5,TGTGCCAGCAGGACCCAGGGACTTAGCAATCAGCCCCAGCATTTT,CASRTQGLSNQPQHF
-,TRBV30,TRBD1,TRBJ2-2,TGTGCCTGGGACAGGGGATACGGGGAGCTGTTTTTT,CAWDRGYGELFF
-,TRBV30,TRBD1,TRBJ1-4,TGTGCCAGGCGGGACAGGGTGACGGGTGCTGAAAAACTGTTTTTT,CARRDRVTGAEKLFF
-,TRBV6-5,-,TRBJ1-2,TGTGCCAGCAGTCTCAGGGGAGAGGTCTATGGCTACACCTTC,CASSLRGEVYGYTF
-,TRBV27,-,TRBJ1-2,TGTGCCAGCAGCATTGGGAGGGAACTCTCTGGCTACACCTTC,CASSIGRELSGYTF
once,TRBV27,TRBD1,TRBJ1-6,TGTGCCAGCAGTTTTGGGACAGGGTCGTTAAATTCACCCCTCCACTTT,CASSFGTGSLNSPLHF
-,TRBV2,TRBD1,TRBJ1-5,TGTGCCAGCAGTGCCCGGGACAGTAGCAATCAGCCCCAGCATTTT,CASSARDSSNQPQHF
-,TRBV2,-,TRBJ1-6,TGTGCCAGCTCCCGAGAGAGCTCCTATAATTCACCCCTCCACTTT,CASSRESSYNSPLHF
-,TRBV2,-,TRBJ1-1,TGTGCCAGCATCGAGTCCCAGGGTTTCACTGAAGCTTTCTTT,CASIESQGFTEAFF
-,TRBV9,-,TRBJ2-3,TGTGCCAGCAGCGTAGGTCTCCGCACAGATACGCAGTATTTT,CASSVGLRTDTQYF
-,TRBV5-1,-,TRBJ2-3,TGCGCCAGCAGCTTGTCAACTACCTACACAGATACGCAGTATTTT,CASSLSTTYTDTQYF
-,TRBV7-2,-,TRBJ1-2,TGTGCCAGCAGCCCCCGTGCGGGAGTTGCCGTCTATGGCTACACCTTC,CASSPRAGVAVYGYTF
-,TRBV5-1,-,TRBJ1-2,TGCGCCAGCAGCTACAGAGGGGTGGAGGGTAACTATGGCTACACCTTC,CASSYRGVEGNYGYTF
-,TRBV6-5,TRBD1,TRBJ1-2,TGTGCCAGCAGGGTCCCGGGACAGGGGGCAAGGGGCTACACCTTC,CASRVPGQGARGYTF
few,TRBV4-1,-,TRBJ2-7,TGCGCCAGCAGCGACCAGACAGGACGGGAGGAGTACTTC,CASSDQTGREEYF
-,TRBV4-1,-,TRBJ1-3,TGCGCCAGCAGCCAAGGCCTCCGGGGAAACACCATATATTTT,CASSQGLRGNTIYF
-,TRBV6-5,-,TRBJ1-4,TGTGCCAGCAGTTACAGAGCCATTGGCGGGGAAAAACTGTTTTTT,CASSYRAIGGEKLFF
-,TRBV12-5,-,TRBJ2-5,TGTGCTAGTGGTTTGGCAGGCGAGGAGACCCAGTACTTC,CASGLAGEETQYF
once,TRBV6-6,-,TRBJ1-2,TGTGCCAGCAGTTACGTCTGGGGCGCGAACGGCTACACCTTC,CASSYVWGANGYTF
-,TRBV18,TRBD1,TRBJ1-1,TGTGCCAGCTCACCGGGACAGGGATGGACTGAAGCTTTCTTT,CASSPGQGWTEAFF
-,TRBV5-1,-,TRBJ1-1,TGCGCCAGCAGCTTGGGAACCGGGATCACTGAAGCTTTCTTT,CASSLGTGITEAFF
once,TRBV9,-,TRBJ2-2,TGTGCCAGCAGCGTAGTAGGGGGTTCCGGGGAGCTGTTTTTT,CASSVVGGSGELFF
-,TRBV18,-,TRBJ2-6,TGTGCCAGCTCACCACTTATCTCTGGGGCCAACGTCCTGACTTTC,CASSPLISGANVLTF
-,TRBV6-5,-,TRBJ1-5,TGTGCCACCAAGTCGGGGAATAGCAATCAGCCCCAGCATTTT,CATKSGNSNQPQHF
-,TRBV6-1,-,TRBJ1-1,TGTGCCAGCAGTGACCAGAAGAACACTGAAGCTTTCTTT,CASSDQKNTEAFF
-,TRBV18,TRBD2,TRBJ2-1,TGTGCCAGCTCACCCCTGATAGGACTAGCGGGGACTGAGCAGTTCTTC,CASSPLIGLAGTEQFF
-,TRBV20-1,-,TRBJ1-6,TGCAGTGCTAGTGGAGGGTCACCCCTCCACTTT,CSASGGSPLHF
few,TRBV7-3,TRBD1,TRBJ2-3,TGTGCCAGCAGCCCCGGACAGGGGATGGGCACAGATACGCAGTATTTT,CASSPGQGMGTDTQYF